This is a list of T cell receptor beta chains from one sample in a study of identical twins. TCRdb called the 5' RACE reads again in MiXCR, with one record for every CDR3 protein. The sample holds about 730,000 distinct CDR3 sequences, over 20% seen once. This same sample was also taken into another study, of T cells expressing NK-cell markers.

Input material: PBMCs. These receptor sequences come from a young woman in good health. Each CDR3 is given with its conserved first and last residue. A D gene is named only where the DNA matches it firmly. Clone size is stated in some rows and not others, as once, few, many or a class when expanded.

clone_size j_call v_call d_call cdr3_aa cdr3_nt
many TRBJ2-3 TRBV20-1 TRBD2 CSARRFKGLAGVKDTQYF TGCAGTGCTAGAAGGTTTAAGGGACTAGCGGGAGTGAAAGATACGCAGTATTTT
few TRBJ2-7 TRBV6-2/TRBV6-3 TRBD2 CASSHPSGGREQYF TGTGCCAGCAGCCACCCTAGCGGGGGTAGGGAGCAGTACTTC
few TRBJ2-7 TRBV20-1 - CSALRTRQADEQYF TGCAGTGCCCTGAGGACCCGGCAGGCTGACGAGCAGTACTTC
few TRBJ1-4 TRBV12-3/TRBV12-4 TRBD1 CASSWFRGEELFF TGTGCCAGCAGTTGGTTCAGGGGGGAAGAACTGTTTTTT
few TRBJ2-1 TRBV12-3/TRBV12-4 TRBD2 CASSFSGSSHNEQFF TGTGCCAGCAGTTTCAGCGGGAGTAGTCACAATGAGCAGTTCTTC
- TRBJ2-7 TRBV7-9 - CASSLEPGLSYEQYF TGTGCCAGCAGCTTAGAGCCCGGCCTCTCCTACGAGCAGTACTTC
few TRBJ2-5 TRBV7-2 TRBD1 CASSLGEGGRETQYF TGTGCCAGCAGCTTGGGCGAAGGGGGCAGAGAGACCCAGTACTTC
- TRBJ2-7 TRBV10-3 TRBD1 CAIRTGASYEQYF TGTGCCATCAGGACAGGGGCCTCCTACGAGCAGTACTTC
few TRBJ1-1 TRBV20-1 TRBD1 CSASPGQGLSFF TGCAGTGCTAGTCCCGGACAGGGTTTATCTTTCTTT
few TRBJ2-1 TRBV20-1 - CSVKGVGDEQFF TGCAGTGTCAAAGGAGTGGGTGATGAGCAGTTCTTC
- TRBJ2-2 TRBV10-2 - CASRRTINTGELFF TGCGCCAGCCGGAGGACAATCAACACCGGGGAGCTGTTTTTT
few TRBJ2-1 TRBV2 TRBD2 CASKELAVRHEQFF TGTGCCAGCAAGGAACTAGCGGTAAGGCATGAGCAGTTCTTC
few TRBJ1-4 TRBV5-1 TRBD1 CASRTGTGVEKLFF TGCGCCAGCAGGACCGGGACAGGTGTCGAAAAACTGTTTTTT
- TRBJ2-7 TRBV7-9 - CATSKAGLSYEQYF TGTGCCACCTCGAAAGCAGGCCTCTCCTACGAGCAGTACTTC
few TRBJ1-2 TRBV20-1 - CSARDTSRGGYTF TGCAGTGCTAGAGATACCTCCCGCGGTGGCTACACCTTC
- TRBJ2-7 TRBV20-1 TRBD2 CSAREERGELYEQYF TGCAGTGCTAGAGAGGAACGGGGGGAATTATACGAGCAGTACTTC
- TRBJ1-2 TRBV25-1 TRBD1 CASGGQSYGYTF TGTGCCAGTGGGGGACAGAGCTATGGCTACACCTTC
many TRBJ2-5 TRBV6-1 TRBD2 CASSAATSGSQTQYF TGTGCCAGCAGCGCCGCTACTAGCGGGAGTCAGACCCAGTACTTC
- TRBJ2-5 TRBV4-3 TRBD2 CASSQGYAGGPSETQYF TGCGCCAGCAGCCAAGGATACGCGGGAGGGCCGTCGGAGACCCAGTACTTC
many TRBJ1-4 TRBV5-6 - CASSVPNEKLFF TGTGCCAGCAGCGTGCCGAATGAAAAACTGTTTTTT
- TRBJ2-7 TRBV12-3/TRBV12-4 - CASSQPIWGTEQYF TGTGCCAGCAGCCAACCTATTTGGGGTACCGAGCAGTACTTC
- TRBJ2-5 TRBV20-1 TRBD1 CSARPDRKETQYF TGCAGTGCTAGACCGGACAGGAAAGAGACCCAGTACTTC
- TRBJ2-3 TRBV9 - CASSVGWGSAQYF TGTGCCAGCAGCGTAGGGTGGGGTAGCGCGCAGTATTTT
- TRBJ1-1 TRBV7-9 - CASSLAGGVEAFF TGTGCCAGCAGCTTAGCAGGGGGTGTTGAAGCTTTCTTT
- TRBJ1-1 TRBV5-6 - CASSPRVLCSMNTEAFF TGTGCCAGCAGCCCGAGGGTCCTCTGTTCCATGAACACTGAAGCTTTCTTT
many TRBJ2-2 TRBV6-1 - CASRKGDRTGELFF TGTGCCAGCAGGAAGGGGGACCGCACCGGGGAGCTGTTTTTT
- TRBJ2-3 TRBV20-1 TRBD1 CSARDPQGADTQYF TGCAGTGCTAGAGATCCCCAGGGGGCAGATACGCAGTATTTT
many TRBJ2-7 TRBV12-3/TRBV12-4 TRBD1 CASSHRQGLSYEQYF TGTGCCAGCAGTCACAGACAGGGGCTGTCCTACGAGCAGTACTTC
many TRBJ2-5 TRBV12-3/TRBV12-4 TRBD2 CASSSSGGSETQYF TGTGCCAGCAGTTCCAGCGGGGGTTCAGAGACCCAGTACTTC
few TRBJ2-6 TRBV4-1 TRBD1 CASSHEDRLSGANVLTF TGCGCCAGCAGCCACGAGGACAGGCTCTCTGGGGCCAACGTCCTGACTTTC
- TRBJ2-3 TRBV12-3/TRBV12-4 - CASRDGTAPIGTQYF TGTGCCAGCAGGGACGGGACGGCCCCGATAGGTACGCAGTATTTT
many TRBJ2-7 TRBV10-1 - CASTRPVAYEQYF TGCGCCAGCACCCGCCCCGTTGCCTACGAGCAGTACTTC
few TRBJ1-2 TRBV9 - CASSPDPGHGYGYTF TGTGCCAGCAGCCCAGATCCAGGGCATGGGTATGGCTACACCTTC
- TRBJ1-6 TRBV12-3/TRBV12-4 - CASTLVGSPLHF TGTGCCAGCACCCTAGTAGGATCACCCCTCCACTTT
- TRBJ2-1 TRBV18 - CASSQKNNEQFF TGTGCCAGCTCCCAGAAGAACAATGAGCAGTTCTTC
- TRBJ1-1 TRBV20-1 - CSARGLTRNTEAFF TGCAGTGCTAGAGGGCTCACTCGGAACACTGAAGCTTTCTTT
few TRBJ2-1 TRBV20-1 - CSARSAEDAYNEQFF TGCAGTGCTAGATCGGCGGAGGACGCCTACAATGAGCAGTTCTTC
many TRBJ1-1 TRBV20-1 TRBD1 CSATLTDRGVEAFF TGCAGTGCTACCTTAACGGACAGGGGCGTTGAAGCTTTCTTT
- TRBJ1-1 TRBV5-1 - CASSLDGINTEAFF TGCGCCAGCAGCTTGGATGGGATCAACACTGAAGCTTTCTTT
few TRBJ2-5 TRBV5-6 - CASSFDISETQYF TGTGCCAGCAGCTTTGACATATCAGAGACCCAGTACTTC
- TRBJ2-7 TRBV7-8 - CASSGSLGTLSPYEQYF TGTGCCAGCAGCGGTTCACTTGGGACCCTCAGCCCCTACGAGCAGTACTTC